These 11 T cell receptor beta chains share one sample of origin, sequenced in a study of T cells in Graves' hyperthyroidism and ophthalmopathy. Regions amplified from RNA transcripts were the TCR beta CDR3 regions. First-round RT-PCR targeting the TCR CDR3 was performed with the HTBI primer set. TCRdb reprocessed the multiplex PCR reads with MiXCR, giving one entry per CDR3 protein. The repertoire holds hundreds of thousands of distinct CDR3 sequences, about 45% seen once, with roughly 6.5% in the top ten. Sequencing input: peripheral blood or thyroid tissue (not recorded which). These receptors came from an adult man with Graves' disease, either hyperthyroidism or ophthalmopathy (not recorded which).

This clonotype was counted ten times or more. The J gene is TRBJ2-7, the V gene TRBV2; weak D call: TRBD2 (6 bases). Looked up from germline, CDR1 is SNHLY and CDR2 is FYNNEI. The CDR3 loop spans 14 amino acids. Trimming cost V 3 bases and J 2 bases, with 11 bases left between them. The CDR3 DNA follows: TGTGCCAGCAGTGAGACTAGGGGTGCCTACGAGCAGTACTTC. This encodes CASSETRGAYEQYF.

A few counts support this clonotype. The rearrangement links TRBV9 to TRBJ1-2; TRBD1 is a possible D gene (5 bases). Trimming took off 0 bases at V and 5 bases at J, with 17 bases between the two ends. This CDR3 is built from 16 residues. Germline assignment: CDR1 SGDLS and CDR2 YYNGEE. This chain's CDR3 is CASSVEGRGDLYGYTF. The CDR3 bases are TGTGCCAGCAGCGTAGAAGGGAGAGGGGATCTTTATGGCTACACCTTC.

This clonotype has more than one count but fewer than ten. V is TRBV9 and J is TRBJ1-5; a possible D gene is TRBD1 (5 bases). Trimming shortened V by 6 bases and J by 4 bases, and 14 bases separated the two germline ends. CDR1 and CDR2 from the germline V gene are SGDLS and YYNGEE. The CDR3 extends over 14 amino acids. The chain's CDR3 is CASNGGEVNQPQHF. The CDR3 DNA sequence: TGTGCCAGCAACGGGGGGGAGGTGAATCAGCCCCAGCATTTT. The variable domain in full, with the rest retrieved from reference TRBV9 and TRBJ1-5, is DSGVTQTPKHLITATGQRVTLRCSPRSGDLSVYWYQQSLDQGLQFLIQYYNGEERAKGNILERFSAQQFPDLHSELNLSSLELGDSALYFCASNGGEVNQPQHFGDGTRLSIL.

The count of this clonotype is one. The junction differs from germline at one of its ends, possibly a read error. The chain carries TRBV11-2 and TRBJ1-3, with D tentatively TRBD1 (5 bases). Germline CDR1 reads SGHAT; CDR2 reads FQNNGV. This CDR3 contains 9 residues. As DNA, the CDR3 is TGTGCCAGCAGCTTAACGGGGGATTTT. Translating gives CASSLTGDF.

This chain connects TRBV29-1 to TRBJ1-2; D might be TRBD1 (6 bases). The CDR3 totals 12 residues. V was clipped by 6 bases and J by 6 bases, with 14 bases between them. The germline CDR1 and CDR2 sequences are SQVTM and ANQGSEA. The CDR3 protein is CSVYDRSHGYTF. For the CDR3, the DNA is TGCAGCGTATATGACAGGTCCCATGGCTACACCTTC.

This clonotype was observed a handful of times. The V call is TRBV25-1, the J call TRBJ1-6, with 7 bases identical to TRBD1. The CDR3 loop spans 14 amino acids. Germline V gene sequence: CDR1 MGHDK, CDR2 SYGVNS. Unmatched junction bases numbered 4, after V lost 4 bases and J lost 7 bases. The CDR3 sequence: CASSVGTVNSPLHF. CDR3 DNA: TGTGCCAGCAGTGTGGGGACAGTCAATTCACCCCTCCACTTT.

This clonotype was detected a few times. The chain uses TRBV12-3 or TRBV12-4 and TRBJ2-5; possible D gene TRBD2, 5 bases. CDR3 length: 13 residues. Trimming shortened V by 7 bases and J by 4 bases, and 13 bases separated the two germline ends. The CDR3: CASTLEVLETQYF. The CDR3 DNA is TGTGCCAGCACCCTGGAGGTCCTAGAGACCCAGTACTTC.

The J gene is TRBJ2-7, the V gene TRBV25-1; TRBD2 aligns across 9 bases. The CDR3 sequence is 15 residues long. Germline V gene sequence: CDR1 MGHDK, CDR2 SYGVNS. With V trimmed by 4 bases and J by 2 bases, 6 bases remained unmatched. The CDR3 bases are TGTGCCAGCAGTGCGCGGACTAGCGAGGCCTACGAGCAGTACTTC. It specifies CASSARTSEAYEQYF.

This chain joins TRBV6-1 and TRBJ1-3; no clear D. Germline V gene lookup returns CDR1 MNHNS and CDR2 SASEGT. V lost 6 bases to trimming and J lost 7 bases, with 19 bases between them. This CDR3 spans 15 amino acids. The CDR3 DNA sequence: TGTGCCAGCAGCCCTTCCGCCGGGTCCCTGAACACCATATATTTT. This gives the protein CASSPSAGSLNTIYF.

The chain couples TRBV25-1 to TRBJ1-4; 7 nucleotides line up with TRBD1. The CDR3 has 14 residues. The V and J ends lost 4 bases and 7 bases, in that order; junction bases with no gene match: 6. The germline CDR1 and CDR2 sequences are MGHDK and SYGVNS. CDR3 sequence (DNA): TGTGCCAGCAGTGCCACATACAGGGGTGAAAAACTGTTTTTT. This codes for CASSATYRGEKLFF.

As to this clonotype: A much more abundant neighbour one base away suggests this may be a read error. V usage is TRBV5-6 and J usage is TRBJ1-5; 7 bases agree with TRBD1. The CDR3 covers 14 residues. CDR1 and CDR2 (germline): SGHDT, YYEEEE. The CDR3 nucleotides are TGTGCCAGCAGCCGTACAGGGGATTATCAGTCCCAGCATTTT. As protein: CASSRTGDYQSQHF.